This T cell receptor beta chain was sequenced during a study of OX40 agonist ivuxolimab in advanced cancers. There are a few counts of this clone. What it binds is not known. With 4 bases clipped from V and 0 bases from J, the junction kept 13 bases outside the gene matches. The CDR3 has 19 amino acids. The germline gives CDR1 KGHSH, CDR2 LQKENI. Some clones are missing from TCRdb's copy, which holds only in-frame ones; the method was immunoSEQ multiplex PCR. This table holds tens of thousands of clones, 70% to 90% found once. Study conclusions and caveats: CD8+ T cells were the subset that, on average, had more expanded clones than CD4+.

The TCR was taken from an adult with an advanced solid tumor such as melanoma, head and neck, liver or kidney cancer. Material: CD4+ or CD8+ T cells sorted from blood, obtained in a trial of the OX40 agonist ivuxolimab. The rearrangement uses TRBV18 and TRBJ1-4, with 8 nucleotides matching TRBD1. The DNA for the CDR3 is TGTGCCAGCTCACAAACGACAGGGGCGTCGGTTGCAACTAATGAAAAACTGTTTTTT. This encodes CASSQTTGASVATNEKLFF.